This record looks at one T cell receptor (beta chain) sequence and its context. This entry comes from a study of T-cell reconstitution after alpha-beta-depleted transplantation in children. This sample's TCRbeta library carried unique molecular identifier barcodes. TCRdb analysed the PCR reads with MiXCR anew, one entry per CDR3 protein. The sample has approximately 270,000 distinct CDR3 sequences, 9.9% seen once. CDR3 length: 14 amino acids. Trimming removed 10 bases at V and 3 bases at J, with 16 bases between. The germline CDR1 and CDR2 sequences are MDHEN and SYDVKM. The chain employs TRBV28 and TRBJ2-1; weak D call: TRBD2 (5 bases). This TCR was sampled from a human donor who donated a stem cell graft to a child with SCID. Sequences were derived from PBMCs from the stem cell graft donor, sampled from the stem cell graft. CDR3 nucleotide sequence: TGTGCCATGAGCCCAGCGGTCCTCTACAATGAGCAGTTCTTC. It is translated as CAMSPAVLYNEQFF. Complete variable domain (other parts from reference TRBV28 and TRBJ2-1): DVKVTQSSRYLVKRTGEKVFLECVQDMDHENMFWYRQDPGLGLRLIYFSYDVKMKEKGDIPEGYSVSREKKERFSLILESASTNQTSMYLCAMSPAVLYNEQFFGPGTRLTVL.